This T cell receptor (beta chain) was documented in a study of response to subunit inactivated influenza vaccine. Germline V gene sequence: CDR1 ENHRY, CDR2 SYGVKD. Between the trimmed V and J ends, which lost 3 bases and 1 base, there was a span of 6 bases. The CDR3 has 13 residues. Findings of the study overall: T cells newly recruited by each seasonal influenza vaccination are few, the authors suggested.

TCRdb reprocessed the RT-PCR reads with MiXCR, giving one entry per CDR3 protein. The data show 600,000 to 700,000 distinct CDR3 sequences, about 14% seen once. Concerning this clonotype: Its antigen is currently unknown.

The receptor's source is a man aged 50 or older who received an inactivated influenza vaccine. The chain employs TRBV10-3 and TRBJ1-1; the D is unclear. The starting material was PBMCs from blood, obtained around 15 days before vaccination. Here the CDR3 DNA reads TGTGCCATCAGTGATACGAAGAACACTGAAGCTTTCTTT. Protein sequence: CAISDTKNTEAFF.